One T cell receptor (beta chain) is described in this entry. This entry belongs to a study of blood T cell repertoires in COVID-19. Study in general: T cells, B-cell-depleted T cells, or PBMCs provided the cDNA or gDNA that served as material.

The CDR3 runs 15 residues. Trimming left V 6 bases short and J 7 bases short, with 22 bases between. Germline CDR1 is MNHNY and CDR2 is SVGAGI (reference sequence). Assay: immunoSEQ multiplex PCR; the TCRdb copy retains only in-frame clones and omits some. This table has just over 250,000 clones, about 89% appearing once. The source of this sequence is a man between 35 and 55 years old who had recovered from COVID-19. V is TRBV6-6 and J is TRBJ2-7; TRBD2 might be the D (5 bases). The sample consisted of peripheral blood. The CDR3: CASSPRAGSRGEQYF. The CDR3 bases are TGTGCCAGCAGCCCTCGGGCAGGTTCTCGGGGTGAGCAGTACTTC.